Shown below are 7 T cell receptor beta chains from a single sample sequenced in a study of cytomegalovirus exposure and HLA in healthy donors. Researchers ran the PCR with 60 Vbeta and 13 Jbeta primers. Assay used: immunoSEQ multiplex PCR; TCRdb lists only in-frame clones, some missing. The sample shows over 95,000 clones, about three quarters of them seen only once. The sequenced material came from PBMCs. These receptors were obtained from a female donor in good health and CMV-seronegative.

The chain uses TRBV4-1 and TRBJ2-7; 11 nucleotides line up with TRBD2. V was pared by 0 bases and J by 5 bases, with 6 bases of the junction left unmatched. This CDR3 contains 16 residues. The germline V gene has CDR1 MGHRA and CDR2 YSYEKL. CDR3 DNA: TGCGCCAGCAGCCAAGAGATTCTAGCGGGGGGTCACGAGCAGTACTTC. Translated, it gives CASSQEILAGGHEQYF.

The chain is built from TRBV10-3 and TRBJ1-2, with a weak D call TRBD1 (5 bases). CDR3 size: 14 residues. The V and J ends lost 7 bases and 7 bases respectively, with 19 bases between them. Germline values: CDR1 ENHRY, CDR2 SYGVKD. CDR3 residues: CAITKAGVLGGYTF. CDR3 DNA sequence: TGTGCCATCACCAAGGCGGGGGTTCTGGGTGGCTACACCTTC.

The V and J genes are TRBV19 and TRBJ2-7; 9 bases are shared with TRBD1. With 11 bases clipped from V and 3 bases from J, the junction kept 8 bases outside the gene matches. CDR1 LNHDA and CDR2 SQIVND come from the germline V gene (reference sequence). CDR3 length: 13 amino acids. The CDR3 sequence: CAPGQGRIYEQYF. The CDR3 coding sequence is TGTGCCCCCGGACAGGGGCGCATCTACGAGCAGTACTTC.

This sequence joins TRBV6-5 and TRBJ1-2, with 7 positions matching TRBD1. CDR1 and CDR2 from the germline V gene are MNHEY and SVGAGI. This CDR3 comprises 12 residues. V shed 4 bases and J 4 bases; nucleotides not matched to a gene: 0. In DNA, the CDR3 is TGTGCCAGCAGTTCAGGGGGCTATGGCTACACCTTC. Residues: CASSSGGYGYTF.

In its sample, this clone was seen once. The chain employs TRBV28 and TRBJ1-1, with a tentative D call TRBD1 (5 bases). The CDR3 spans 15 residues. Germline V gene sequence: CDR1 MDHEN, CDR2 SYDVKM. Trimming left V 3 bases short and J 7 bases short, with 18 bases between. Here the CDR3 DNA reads TGTGCCAGCAGTTTGGGGCCTTCAGGGCGGGGTGAAGCTTTCTTT. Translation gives CASSLGPSGRGEAFF.

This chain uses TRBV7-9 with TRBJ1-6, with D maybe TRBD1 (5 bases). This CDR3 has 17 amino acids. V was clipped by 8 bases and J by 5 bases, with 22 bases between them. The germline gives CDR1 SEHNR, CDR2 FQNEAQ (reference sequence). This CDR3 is CASSGRRGGSHNSPLHF. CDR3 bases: TGTGCCAGCTCTGGACGGCGGGGGGGGTCCCATAATTCACCCCTCCACTTT.

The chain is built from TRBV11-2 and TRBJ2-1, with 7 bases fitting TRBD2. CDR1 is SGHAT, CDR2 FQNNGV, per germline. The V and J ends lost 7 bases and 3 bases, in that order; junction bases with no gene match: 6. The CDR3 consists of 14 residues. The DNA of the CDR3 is TGTGCCAGCACAATAGCGGGTGTCTACAATGAGCAGTTCTTC. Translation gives CASTIAGVYNEQFF. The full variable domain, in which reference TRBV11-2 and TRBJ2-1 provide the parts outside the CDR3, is EAGVAQSPRYKIIEKRQSVAFWCNPISGHATLYWYQQILGQGPKLLIQFQNNGVVDDSQLPKDRFSAERLKGVDSTLKIQPAKLEDSAVYLCASTIAGVYNEQFFGPGTRLTVL.